This TCR beta chain comes out of a study of blood T cell repertoires in COVID-19 (dated by TCRdb to the early 2020s). Study-wide context: Collaborator samples came from the United States, Italy and Spain and covered acute and convalescent phases of COVID-19. The prospective study material was composed of cDNA or gDNA derived from T cells, B-cell-depleted T cells, or PBMCs. Deeply sampled blood TCRbeta repertoires from subjects exposed to, actively infected with, or recovered from COVID-19 were included in the dataset. The repertoires were made available in a free public database intended to serve as a resource for research on the immune response to SARS-CoV-2. Samples came from the ongoing ImmuneRACE study (first 160 participants) plus 1,254 subjects from 6 global collaborators. A de-identified subject ID, COVID-19 status, age in years and sex were almost always included in the sample metadata. HLA class I and class II types, where available, came from metadata supplied by the sample provider rather than from assay-based typing. Results the study describes overall, beyond this receptor: How much clinical and demographic metadata was included differed by source and by participant, and the metadata was provided uncurated.

The germline V gene gives CDR1 as SNHLY and CDR2 as FYNNEI. The CDR3 has 15 amino acids, counting the end cysteine and phenylalanine. Left in the record is the CDR3 DNA by itself, 45 bases read in frame from the first base. The V end loses 3 bases and the J end loses 2 bases, and a stretch of 11 bases separates them. With regard to this clone: The antigen it recognizes is unknown. Per-base quality was not reported, and no clone a single base away is much larger than it.

The collaborating institutions used their own protocols to collect whole blood in K2EDTA tubes. Collaborator samples were shipped for TCRbeta analysis as frozen whole blood, isolated PBMCs, or DNA extracted from either sample type. TCRbeta CDR3 regions were amplified from genomic DNA by means of the immunoSEQ Assay, a bias-controlled multiplex PCR. In the source study's methods: Nucleated cell counts per sample were estimated from amplification of reference gene primers within the assay. To quantify the absolute abundance of each unique TCRbeta CDR3 rearrangement, sequence reads were collapsed and filtered. For each sample, productive Simpson clonality was calculated as the square root of Simpson's diversity index over productive rearrangements. As stored in TCRdb, this immuneACCESS dataset retains in-frame rearrangements with V and J assigned. A fraction of the clones does not appear; measured against another copy, unresolved V genes explain less than half of the discrepancy, and the remainder lacks a known reason. The DNA gave D and trimming, while V, J and clone size come from that table. Within this sample are about 81,000 clones, with over 75% of them counted one time only. Approximately 12% of the sample rests with the top ten.

This sequence was found in a man between 70 and 80 years old with active or convalescent COVID-19. The sequence joins TRBV2 to TRBJ2-1; D gene: possibly TRBD2, on 5 matching bases. The sample taken for sequencing was peripheral blood. The nucleotide sequence is TGTGCCAGCAGTGACCGCGGGCCCACCTACAATGAGCAGTTCTTC. This encodes CASSDRGPTYNEQFF.